The present T cell receptor beta chain was sequenced within a study of blood T cell repertoires in COVID-19. Profiled with immunoSEQ multiplex PCR; TCRdb holds only in-frame clones, not every one. The data contain approximately 350,000 clones, around 92% of them singletons. Trimming removed 4 bases from V and 10 bases from J, with 19 bases in between. Germline V gene lookup returns CDR1 SGHTA and CDR2 FQGTGA. This CDR3 comprises 14 residues. The sample was peripheral blood. J is TRBJ1-1 and V is TRBV7-3, with unresolved D. This receptor was obtained from a middle-aged man with acute or convalescent COVID-19. The CDR3 nucleotides read TGTGCCAGCAGCTCCGAAGGGTTTTTGAGCGGAGCTTTCTTT. Residues: CASSSEGFLSGAFF.